Presented here are 9 T cell receptor beta chains from one specimen sequenced in a study of cytomegalovirus exposure and HLA in healthy donors. Researchers ran the PCR with 60 Vbeta and 13 Jbeta primers. The table came from immunoSEQ multiplex PCR; TCRdb's copy has only in-frame clones and leaves some out. The data contain 150,000 to 250,000 clones, over 65% of them singletons. Source material: PBMCs. The receptors were gathered from a boy aged 2-15 years in good health and CMV-seronegative.

As DNA, the CDR3 is TGCGCCAGCAGCTTGCTTTCAGATACGCAGTATTTT. This encodes CASSLLSDTQYF. The chain recombines TRBV5-1 with TRBJ2-3; D ambiguous. V lost 1 base to trimming and J lost 4 bases, with 4 bases between them. Germline loops: CDR1 SGHRS, CDR2 YFSETQ. The CDR3 has 12 residues.

The count of this clone is one. The chain carries TRBV7-9 and TRBJ1-3; TRBD1 matches 10 bases. The CDR3 is 18 residues long. From germline, CDR1 is SEHNR and CDR2 FQNEAQ (reference sequence). V gave up 5 bases and J gave up 0 bases; unmatched junction bases: 10. The CDR3: CASSAGQGSSISGNTIYF. The CDR3 bases are TGTGCCAGCAGCGCGGGACAGGGGTCAAGTATCTCTGGAAACACCATATATTTT.

The chain employs TRBV4-1 and TRBJ1-1, with unresolved D. This CDR3 contains 14 residues. V shed 1 base and J shed 1 base, with 7 bases lying between them. CDR1 and CDR2 (germline): MGHRA, YSYEKL. CDR3 residues: CASSQVYRNTEAFF. The CDR3 DNA reads TGCGCCAGCAGCCAAGTATACAGGAACACTGAAGCTTTCTTT.

This clone has just one count. DNA of the CDR3: TGCGCCAGCAGCCAAGCGCGGGGGTATGGCTACACCTTC. This translates into CASSQARGYGYTF. The chain couples TRBV4-1 to TRBJ1-2; weak D call: TRBD1 (5 bases). This CDR3 contains 13 residues. Trimming removed 1 base at V and 5 bases at J, with 8 bases between. Germline V lookup: CDR1 MGHRA, CDR2 YSYEKL.

The chain employs TRBV6-1 and TRBJ1-4, with D possibly TRBD1 on 6 matching bases. The CDR3 is made up of 13 amino acids. Per the germline V gene, CDR1 is MNHNS and CDR2 is SASEGT. Trimming cost V 6 bases and J 4 bases, with 9 bases left between them. CDR3 loop: CASRTGNNEKLFF. The CDR3 nucleotides read TGTGCCAGCAGGACAGGCAATAATGAAAAACTGTTTTTT.

This clone has more than one count but fewer than ten. This sequence joins TRBV5-1 and TRBJ2-7; weak D call: TRBD1 (7 bases). This CDR3 is 15 amino acids long. Germline V gene sequence: CDR1 SGHRS, CDR2 YFSETQ. The V gene lost 8 bases and the J gene lost 3 bases, with 21 bases spanning the gap. The CDR3 bases are TGCGCCAGTAATTCAGGGGGGATGGATCGCTACGAGCAGTACTTC. Encoded protein: CASNSGGMDRYEQYF.

This sequence joins TRBV9 and TRBJ2-5; 8 nucleotides agree with TRBD2. The trim removed 3 bases at V and 4 bases at J, leaving 8 bases unmatched. This CDR3 region has 15 residues. CDR1 and CDR2 (germline): SGDLS, YYNGEE. CDR3 nucleotide sequence: TGTGCCAGCAGCGAATCCGGGACTAGAGGAGAGACCCAGTACTTC. Translation: CASSESGTRGETQYF.

The rearrangement uses TRBV15 and TRBJ2-6, with 7 bases aligning to TRBD1. Germline V gives CDR1 LNHNV, CDR2 YYDKDF (reference sequence). The CDR3 is 19 residues long. Germline trimming cut 0 bases from V and 3 bases from J; bases unmatched to any gene: 11. CDR3 sequence reads: CATSRELTGVIVGANVLTF. For the CDR3, the DNA is TGTGCCACCAGCAGAGAACTAACAGGGGTTATAGTTGGGGCCAACGTCCTGACTTTC.

This sequence joins TRBV27 and TRBJ1-2, with 10 bases fitting TRBD1. Trimming took 5 bases from V and 6 from J; bases not matched to a gene: 9. Germline V gene data show CDR1 as MNHEY and CDR2 as SMNVEV (reference sequence). This CDR3 comprises 15 residues. Written as DNA, the CDR3 is TGTGCCAGCAGTCCGCTCGGGACAGGGGATCATGGCTACACCTTC. This translates into CASSPLGTGDHGYTF.